Detailed here is one T cell receptor beta chain. The data were obtained in a study of cytomegalovirus exposure and HLA in healthy donors. Study-level background: Genotyping showed 81% of approximately 430 donors falling in the Caucasian-associated ancestry cluster.

The PCR employed 60 Vbeta primers together with 13 Jbeta primers. The protocol was immunoSEQ multiplex PCR, while the TCRdb copy is restricted to in-frame clones and leaves out a portion. The table includes around 99,000 clones, less than 85% detected once. This TCR derives from a woman in her 40s in good health and CMV-seropositive. The sample consisted of PBMCs.

CDR3 sequence reads: CASSLQMSEQYF. The CDR3 coding sequence is TGTGCCAGCAGCCTTCAAATGAGCGAGCAGTACTTC. The gene calls are TRBV7-9 and TRBJ2-7; D ambiguous. Trimming removed 5 bases from V and 6 bases from J, with 11 bases in between. The CDR3 consists of 12 residues. Germline V CDR1 and CDR2: SEHNR, FQNEAQ (reference sequence).